The 30 T cell receptor beta chains listed next were all sequenced from one sample in a study of CD8 T cells in ankylosing spondylitis. TCRdb passed the 5' RACE reads through MiXCR, listing each CDR3 protein once. Found here are about 240,000 distinct CDR3 sequences, about 10% of them singletons; the top ten hold under 7%. The sample taken for sequencing was blood, either unsorted or a sorted T cell fraction (not recorded which). The receptors derive from a male donor with ankylosing spondylitis or in good health (not recorded which).

The chain recombines TRBV6-5 with TRBJ1-2, with a tentative D call TRBD1 (6 bases). Looked up from germline, CDR1 is MNHEY and CDR2 is SVGAGI. V was cut by 6 bases and J by 4 bases, with 15 bases left in between. This CDR3 region has 14 residues. CDR3 DNA: TGTGCCAGCAGACCCGCAGGGGCCAGCTATGGCTACACCTTC. Protein sequence: CASRPAGASYGYTF.

The chain couples TRBV24-1 to TRBJ2-2; D is unclear. The CDR3 has 14 amino acids. Trimming left V 3 bases short and J 5 bases short, with 9 bases between. Germline lookup yields CDR1 KGHDR and CDR2 SFDVKD. CDR3 sequence reads: CATSDRRVTGELFF. The CDR3 nucleotides are TGTGCCACCAGTGATCGTAGGGTTACCGGGGAGCTGTTTTTT.

This chain connects TRBV29-1 to TRBJ2-1; TRBD2 might be the D (7 bases). Germline V lookup: CDR1 SQVTM, CDR2 ANQGSEA. The CDR3 is 12 residues long. V lost 7 bases, J lost 8 bases, and 15 bases lay in between. In DNA, the CDR3 is TGCAGCGCCGAAGGGGGGGCGGATGAGCAGTTCTTC. Its protein product is CSAEGGADEQFF.

This clonotype has ten or more counts. The chain has TRBV10-3 and TRBJ2-1; D remains ambiguous. CDR3 length: 16 amino acids. The germline V and J ends were trimmed by 4 bases and 6 bases, with 19 bases remaining between them. Germline values: CDR1 ENHRY, CDR2 SYGVKD. CDR3 sequence reads: CAISGPSGSPPNEQFF. The CDR3 bases are TGTGCCATCAGTGGGCCCTCCGGGTCTCCCCCCAATGAGCAGTTCTTC.

This clonotype was seen many times. The chain recombines TRBV20-1 with TRBJ2-2; a possible D gene is TRBD1 (6 bases). The CDR3 spans 13 residues. Trimming left V 2 bases short and J 7 bases short, with 11 bases between. Germline V lookup: CDR1 DFQATT, CDR2 SNEGSKA (reference sequence). DNA for the CDR3: TGCAGTGCTAGAAACAGGGTTGGCGGGGAGCTGTTTTTT. Translating gives CSARNRVGGELFF.

The gene calls are TRBV2 and TRBJ2-2; D is unresolved. The CDR3 spans 14 residues. The germline V gene has CDR1 SNHLY and CDR2 FYNNEI. The V and J ends lost 3 bases and 2 bases respectively, with 7 bases between them. The CDR3 reads CASSDTANTGELFF. As DNA, the CDR3 is TGTGCCAGCAGTGACACGGCCAACACCGGGGAGCTGTTTTTT.

In its sample, this clonotype was seen a few times. The chain carries TRBV20-1 and TRBJ1-1, with D possibly TRBD1 on 5 matching bases. The CDR3 is 13 amino acids. The germline CDR1 and CDR2 sequences are DFQATT and SNEGSKA (reference sequence). Trimming took 6 bases from V and 1 from J, leaving 12 bases between them. CDR3 residues: CSAKLGGNTEAFF. The CDR3 DNA reads as TGCAGTGCCAAGCTTGGGGGGAACACTGAAGCTTTCTTT.

Of note for this clonotype: Relative to the germline gene, one junction end is altered; a read error may explain this. This rearrangement joins TRBV12-3 or TRBV12-4 to TRBJ2-3; maybe TRBD2 (7 bases). The CDR3 covers 15 residues. CDR3 sequence reads: CGSSRAGAATDTQYF. In nucleotides, the CDR3 is TGTGGCAGCAGCCGCGCGGGGGCGGCCACAGATACGCAGTATTTT.

This chain joins TRBV5-1 and TRBJ2-7, with 12 bases aligning to TRBD2. The CDR3 runs to 17 residues. J lost 0 bases, V lost 4 bases, and 8 bases had no gene match. Germline CDR1 and CDR2: SGHRS and YFSETQ. The DNA of the CDR3 is TGCGCCAGCAGCATAACTAGCGGGGGGTTTACCTCCTACGAGCAGTACTTC. Its translation is CASSITSGGFTSYEQYF.

This clonotype was picked up many times. The rearrangement uses TRBV3-1 and TRBJ1-5; D ambiguous. The CDR3 totals 15 residues. The V end lost 4 bases, the J end lost 7 bases, and 17 bases lay between the germline ends. From germline, CDR1 is LGHDT and CDR2 YNNKEL (reference sequence). The CDR3, as DNA: TGTGCCAGCAGCCCGGGAGGGCGGAAAGGACAGCCCCAGCATTTT. Protein: CASSPGGRKGQPQHF.

This clonotype was observed at least ten times. The V call is TRBV5-5, the J call TRBJ1-3, with D perhaps matching TRBD1 (6 bases). Trimming stripped 0 bases from V and 0 bases from J, with 13 bases between. Germline V gene lookup returns CDR1 SGHKS and CDR2 YYEKEE (reference sequence). The CDR3 contains 17 residues. This chain's CDR3 is CASSLGRGPSSGNTIYF. CDR3 nucleotides: TGTGCCAGCAGCTTGGGGCGGGGGCCGTCCTCTGGAAACACCATATATTTT.

The table lists this clonotype with a few counts. The CDR3 bases are TGTGCCAGCACCCCCGGCTCGCAAGAGACCCAGTACTTC. This gives the protein CASTPGSQETQYF. The chain couples TRBV5-6 to TRBJ2-5; D not resolved. The germline V gene encodes CDR1 SGHDT and CDR2 YYEEEE. This CDR3 is built from 13 residues. Trimming stripped 6 bases from V and 2 bases from J, with 11 bases between.

This clonotype has at least ten counts. The DNA of the CDR3 is TGCGCCAGCAGCCAAGATTCCCGTTTGGCGCAGTATTTT. This encodes CASSQDSRLAQYF. This chain joins TRBV4-1 and TRBJ2-3; D is ambiguous. The CDR3 contains 13 residues. Germline values: CDR1 MGHRA, CDR2 YSYEKL. Trimming left V 0 bases short and J 10 bases short, with 11 bases between.

This clonotype occurred many times. The rearrangement links TRBV28 to TRBJ2-1; D may match TRBD1 or TRBD2 (6 bases each). This CDR3 has 16 residues. The V and J ends lost 3 bases and 8 bases respectively, with 20 bases between them. Germline V gives CDR1 MDHEN, CDR2 SYDVKM. The CDR3 region is CASSLRGSTGKHEQFF. The CDR3 DNA reads TGTGCCAGCAGTTTGCGGGGCAGTACAGGGAAACATGAGCAGTTCTTC. Filled out from reference TRBV28 and TRBJ2-1, the complete variable domain reads DVKVTQSSRYLVKRTGEKVFLECVQDMDHENMFWYRQDPGLGLRLIYFSYDVKMKEKGDIPEGYSVSREKKERFSLILESASTNQTSMYLCASSLRGSTGKHEQFFGPGTRLTVL.

The V gene is TRBV6-1, the J gene TRBJ1-4, with D unclear. V gave up 8 bases and J gave up 4 bases, with 14 bases separating them. The CDR3 has 14 residues. Germline-derived CDR1 and CDR2 are MNHNS and SASEGT. The CDR3 reads CASHQRASNEKLFF. The CDR3 bases are TGTGCCAGCCACCAACGTGCAAGTAATGAAAAACTGTTTTTT.

The chain carries TRBV7-6 and TRBJ2-2; D unresolved. The CDR3 totals 19 residues. Trimming took 0 bases from V and 3 from J, leaving 20 bases between them. Germline V gives CDR1 SGHVS, CDR2 FNYEAQ. CDR3 in amino acids: CASSLAPAGSIVDTGELFF. CDR3 nucleotide sequence: TGTGCCAGCAGCTTAGCGCCGGCAGGATCGATTGTGGACACCGGGGAGCTGTTTTTT.

This clonotype occurred a few times. The chain has TRBV7-9 and TRBJ2-7, with TRBD1 as a possible D gene (5 bases). Trimming pared 5 bases from V and 6 bases from J, leaving 17 bases between. CDR1 and CDR2 (germline): SEHNR, FQNEAQ (reference sequence). This CDR3 is built from 14 residues. CDR3 in DNA: TGTGCCAGCAGCCCCGACAGTTTGAGTGGCGAGCAGTACTTC. Protein sequence: CASSPDSLSGEQYF.

Ten or more counts support this clonotype. The CDR3 loop reads CASSHNRQGVNTEAFF. CDR3 nucleotides: TGCGCCAGCAGCCACAACCGGCAGGGGGTGAACACTGAAGCTTTCTTT. This chain links TRBV5-1 with TRBJ1-1; TRBD1 agrees at 7 bases. The germline gives CDR1 SGHRS, CDR2 YFSETQ. The CDR3 contains 16 residues. J lost 0 bases, V lost 4 bases, and 9 bases had no gene match.

The table lists this clonotype with a few counts. The V gene is TRBV9, the J gene TRBJ2-2; TRBD1 matches at 7 bases. CDR1 is SGDLS, CDR2 YYNGEE, per germline. The CDR3 extends over 15 amino acids. The junction had 9 bases not matched to a gene; V was cut back by 4 bases and J by 6 bases. The CDR3 loop is CASSRGGLTAGELFF. Written as DNA, the CDR3 is TGTGCCAGCAGCAGAGGGGGCCTAACGGCCGGGGAGCTGTTTTTT.

This clonotype was observed many times. CDR3: CASSAAGQGDYTQYF. The DNA of the CDR3 is TGTGCCAGCAGCGCGGCCGGACAGGGGGATTATACGCAGTATTTT. The J gene is TRBJ2-3, the V gene TRBV5-6; 10 bases are shared with TRBD1. This CDR3 contains 15 residues. The J segment lost 7 bases and the V segment lost 4 bases, leaving 9 bases of the junction unmatched. From germline, CDR1 is SGHDT and CDR2 YYEEEE.

The chain couples TRBV10-3 to TRBJ2-7; no firm D call. V was pared by 6 bases and J by 3 bases, with 6 bases between. Germline values: CDR1 ENHRY, CDR2 SYGVKD. The CDR3 is made up of 11 amino acids. In DNA form, the CDR3 reads TGTGCCATCAGCCCAGTCTACGAGCAGTACTTC. Translation: CAISPVYEQYF.

About this clonotype: A much more abundant neighbour one base away suggests this may be a read error. The J gene is TRBJ1-5, the V gene TRBV3-1; D remains ambiguous. Germline CDR1 is LGHDT and CDR2 is YNNKEL (reference sequence). The length of the CDR3 is 18 residues. The DNA of the CDR3 is TGTACCAGCAGTCTGAAGACCTGGTGGGGATCGAGCAATCAGCCCCAGCATTTT. Translated, it gives CTSSLKTWWGSSNQPQHF.

This clonotype was found many times. The chain combines TRBV7-2 with TRBJ2-5; D is undetermined. From germline, CDR1 is SGHTA and CDR2 FQGNSA. V was shortened by 8 bases and J by 0 bases, with 16 bases between the two germline ends. The CDR3 covers 15 residues. The CDR3 coding sequence is TGTGCCAGCGCCCGACGTCGACTCGACCAAGAGACCCAGTACTTC. Its protein product is CASARRRLDQETQYF.

In its sample, this clonotype was seen many times. The genes are TRBV5-1 and TRBJ2-1; TRBD2 might be the D (6 bases). Germline assignment: CDR1 SGHRS and CDR2 YFSETQ. The V gene lost 7 bases and the J gene lost 7 bases, with 15 bases spanning the gap. The CDR3 loop spans 13 amino acids. As DNA, the CDR3 is TGCGCCAGCTTCCGGGACTTAGCGAATGAGCAGTTCTTC. Amino acid sequence: CASFRDLANEQFF. The full variable domain, with the rest looked up from reference TRBV5-1 and TRBJ2-1, is KAGVTQTPRYLIKTRGQQVTLSCSPISGHRSVSWYQQTPGQGLQFLFEYFSETQRNKGNFPGRFSGRQFSNSRSEMNVSTLELGDSALYLCASFRDLANEQFFGPGTRLTVL.

This clonotype was counted many times. For the CDR3, the DNA is TGTGCCAGCAGTGAAAAGACAGGGGGCGCAGATACGCAGTATTTT. It codes for CASSEKTGGADTQYF. V usage is TRBV6-1 and J usage is TRBJ2-3, with 10 positions matching TRBD1. The CDR3 has 15 residues. Unmatched junction bases numbered 3, after V lost 2 bases and J lost 4 bases. Germline CDR1 MNHNS, CDR2 SASEGT.

This clonotype has more than one count but fewer than ten. V usage is TRBV15 and J usage is TRBJ1-5; D is perhaps TRBD1 (5 bases). Trimming left V 3 bases short and J 0 bases short, with 15 bases between. Per germline, CDR1 LNHNV and CDR2 YYDKDF (reference sequence). The CDR3 length is 17 residues. The CDR3 sequence is CATSRVLRGDSNQPQHF. DNA of the CDR3: TGTGCCACCAGCAGGGTTTTGCGGGGGGATAGCAATCAGCCCCAGCATTTT.

This clonotype was found many times. This chain uses TRBV12-5 with TRBJ2-1; D perhaps matches TRBD1 (6 bases). This CDR3 is 13 amino acids long. V was pared by 2 bases and J by 7 bases, with 9 bases between. The germline CDR1 and CDR2 sequences are LGHNT and FRNRAP. Here the CDR3 reads CASGLTGNNEQFF. CDR3 DNA sequence: TGTGCTAGTGGTTTGACAGGGAATAATGAGCAGTTCTTC.

This clonotype was seen more than once but under ten times. The CDR3 nucleotides read TGCAGTGCTAGAGGGACTAAAGGACTAGCGGGAGGTTACGAGCAGTACTTC. It translates to CSARGTKGLAGGYEQYF. V usage is TRBV20-1 and J usage is TRBJ2-7; TRBD2 aligns across 14 bases. V gave up 1 base and J gave up 4 bases; unmatched junction bases: 9. The CDR3 runs to 17 residues. The germline V gene has CDR1 DFQATT and CDR2 SNEGSKA (reference sequence).

In this sample, this clonotype turned up a few times. The genes are TRBV4-1 and TRBJ2-3, with TRBD1 matching 8 bases. Unmatched junction bases numbered 8, after V lost 1 base and J lost 5 bases. Germline V gives CDR1 MGHRA, CDR2 YSYEKL. The CDR3 length is 16 residues. The CDR3, as DNA: TGCGCCAGCAGCCAAGCAACAGGGGGTCTTCAAGATACGCAGTATTTT. Encoded protein: CASSQATGGLQDTQYF.

This clonotype was counted a few times. V usage is TRBV19 and J usage is TRBJ2-7; TRBD1 matches 7 bases. From germline, CDR1 is LNHDA and CDR2 SQIVND (reference sequence). This CDR3 has 13 residues. With V trimmed by 4 bases and J by 3 bases, 3 bases remained unmatched. Here the CDR3 DNA reads TGTGCCAGTAGTAGGGACAGAGACTACGAGCAGTACTTC. Its protein is CASSRDRDYEQYF.